The source of this T cell receptor (beta chain) is a study of chemoradiotherapy in HPV16-positive cancers (dated by TCRdb to between 2022 and 2023). Looking at the study overall: Candidate HPV-specific T-cell clones and common TCR motifs were defined by functional T-cell assays performed on cells from two HPV16-positive patients. TCR repertoires from 86 patients with HPV-related cancers were then used to track the candidate HPV-specific TCRs and motifs. The study asked whether T-cell immunity to the HPV oncoproteins E6 and E7 changes during chemoradiotherapy and whether this immunity affects survival.

Relative to germline, V is 2 bases shorter and J is 3 bases shorter, with 12 bases between their ends. From the germline V gene (reference sequence), CDR1 is SGHNT and CDR2 is YYREEE. Its CDR3 holds 14 amino acids, cysteine through phenylalanine. Here the CDR3 DNA is all that survives: 42 bases in frame from base 1. The full study reports these points: Expansion of candidate HPV-specific clones and E7-related TCR motifs was observed in the tumor microenvironment during treatment, whereas no such expansion was observed for non-HPV-specific T cells. In HPV16-positive patients, expansion of HPV-responsive T cells during chemoradiotherapy was found to be associated with improved recurrence-free survival. Only a couple of HPV16-positive patients were used to derive the functional definition of HPV-specific T cells, and the survival association was reported for HPV16-positive patients.

Receptors were amplified or captured by the immunoSEQ multiplex PCR assay. TCRdb limited this immuneACCESS table to in-frame rearrangements with V and J called. A share of clones is missing; checked studies link under half to unresolved V genes, and the rest is unexplained. For this sample there are some 21,000 clones; about 86% appear just once. Of the sample, less than 5% falls within the top ten clones. Repertoires were sampled repeatedly over the course of chemoradiotherapy, so clonal expansion could be followed in the tumor microenvironment. Details on this clone: No antigen is known for it. Base qualities are not provided; no much larger clone lies one nucleotide away.

Material: blood, obtained from a patient who underwent chemoradiotherapy. The clonotype comes from a human donor with HPV-associated anogenital cancer. The V gene is TRBV5-4 and the J gene is TRBJ2-7, with TRBD1 as a weak D call on 5 bases. The DNA sequence reads TGTGCCAGCAGCTTAGTAAAGGGGAACTACGAGCAGTACTTC. Its translation reads: CASSLVKGNYEQYF.